Listed here are 16 T cell receptor beta chains from one sample, sequenced in a study of glioma-infiltrating T cells. Amplification of TCR alpha and beta CDR3 regions from RNA used iRepertoire nested multiplex PCR. MiXCR was run by TCRdb on the multiplex PCR reads, yielding one entry per CDR3 protein. The profile shows roughly 350,000 distinct CDR3 sequences, 35% to 45% of them singletons. The sequencing sample was made of glioma tissue, nonneoplastic brain tissue, or PBMCs (not recorded which). The receptor source for this set is a human donor with low-grade glioma or glioblastoma, undergoing nonglioma brain surgery, or in good health (not recorded which).

This clonotype was seen many times. This rearrangement joins TRBV6-1 to TRBJ1-5, with 9 bases identical to TRBD1. The germline V gene encodes CDR1 MNHNS and CDR2 SASEGT. V lost 4 bases, J lost 6 bases, and 4 bases stayed unmatched. The CDR3 has 14 residues. This CDR3 reads CASSGQGGSQPQHF. In DNA form, the CDR3 reads TGTGCCAGCAGTGGACAGGGGGGTAGTCAGCCCCAGCATTTT.

This clonotype turned up a few times. The chain combines TRBV20-1 with TRBJ2-7; 8 bases are a match to TRBD2. This CDR3 region has 15 residues. Unmatched junction bases numbered 12, after V lost 1 base and J lost 7 bases. CDR1 and CDR2 from the germline V gene are DFQATT and SNEGSKA (reference sequence). In nucleotides, the CDR3 is TGCAGTGCTAGAGTGGAGAGCGGGAGCTGGTTAGAGCAGTACTTC. Translating it yields CSARVESGSWLEQYF.

The V gene is TRBV29-1, the J gene TRBJ1-1; a weak D match, TRBD1 (5 bases). This CDR3 spans 15 amino acids. The V gene lost 6 bases and the J gene lost 5 bases, with 22 bases spanning the gap. Germline loops: CDR1 SQVTM, CDR2 ANQGSEA. DNA of the CDR3: TGCAGCGTCAAGGTGGACACTCGGGCGGAGACTGAAGCTTTCTTT. This encodes CSVKVDTRAETEAFF.

V and J are TRBV18 and TRBJ2-6; 8 positions agree with TRBD1. The V gene end was trimmed by 3 bases and the J gene end by 4 bases; junction bases not matched to a gene: 8. The germline gives CDR1 KGHSH, CDR2 LQKENI. CDR3 size: 17 residues. The CDR3 DNA reads as TGTGCCAGCTCACCTCTCGGACAGGGAGCCGGGGCCAACGTCCTGACTTTC. Its protein product is CASSPLGQGAGANVLTF.

In its sample, this clonotype was seen many times. This chain uses TRBV27 with TRBJ2-1; the match to TRBD2 covers 7 bases. V shed 5 bases and J 0 bases; nucleotides not matched to a gene: 7. The CDR3 covers 16 residues. The V gene's germline CDR1 is MNHEY and CDR2 SMNVEV (reference sequence). The DNA for the CDR3 is TGTGCCAGCAGTATCCCAGCGGGAAACTCCTACAATGAGCAGTTCTTC. Protein sequence: CASSIPAGNSYNEQFF.

As regards this clonotype: At one of its ends the junction is not consistent with the germline gene, which may arise from a read error. The rearrangement uses TRBV5-1 and TRBJ2-1; no firm D call. The J call may be faulty, since TRBJ1-2 better matches the DNA end. CDR3 length equals 15 residues. Germline V gene sequence: CDR1 SGHRS, CDR2 YFSETQ. The CDR3: CASSQTRTPNYSYTF. The CDR3 DNA reads TGCGCCAGCAGCCAGACCCGGACCCCTAACTATAGCTACACCTTC.

The rearrangement joins TRBV27 to TRBJ1-1; D is ambiguous. Germline V gene lookup returns CDR1 MNHEY and CDR2 SMNVEV (reference sequence). This CDR3 comprises 13 residues. Trimming removed 7 bases at V and 4 bases at J, with 13 bases between. CDR3 amino acids: CASNVGWGTEAFF. For the CDR3, the DNA is TGTGCCAGCAACGTGGGTTGGGGCACTGAAGCTTTCTTT.

The gene calls are TRBV19 and TRBJ2-3; 7 nucleotides align to TRBD1. CDR1 LNHDA and CDR2 SQIVND come from the germline V gene (reference sequence). CDR3 size: 17 residues. Losses at the gene ends were 4 bases for V and 4 bases for J; bases not matched to a gene: 14. For the CDR3, the DNA is TGTGCCAGTAGTACCTTCACGTCAGGGGGATTTGCAGATACGCAGTATTTT. This translates into CASSTFTSGGFADTQYF.

This clonotype was found many times. A much larger clone differs from this one at a single base, so this may be a read error. The rearrangement joins TRBV6-1 to TRBJ2-3, with 12 nucleotides matching TRBD2. J lost 4 bases, V lost 2 bases, and 1 base had no gene match. CDR1 and CDR2 (germline): MNHNS, SASEGT. This CDR3 region has 15 residues. CDR3 sequence reads: CASSELAGGSDTQYF. The CDR3, as DNA: TGTGCCAGCAGTGAACTAGCGGGAGGGTCAGATACGCAGTATTTT.

The chain employs TRBV3-1 and TRBJ2-4; 8 nucleotides agree with TRBD1. With 10 bases clipped from V and 2 bases from J, the junction kept 4 bases outside the gene matches. This CDR3 is built from 13 residues. Germline CDR1 and CDR2: LGHDT and YNNKEL (reference sequence). The CDR3 is CATQGAPKNIQYF. The DNA for the CDR3 is TGTGCCACCCAGGGGGCTCCCAAAAACATTCAGTACTTC. Full variable domain (rest looked up from reference TRBV3-1 and TRBJ2-4): DTAVSQTPKYLVTQMGNDKSIKCEQNLGHDTMYWYKQDSKKFLKIMFSYNNKELIINETVPNRFSPKSPDKAHLNLHINSLELGDSAVYFCATQGAPKNIQYFGAGTRLSVL.

This clonotype showed up just a few times. The chain links TRBV12-3 or TRBV12-4 to TRBJ2-7; 8 bases match TRBD2. After removal of 5 bases from V and 6 bases from J, the junction contained 3 bases not matched to a gene. The CDR3 extends over 12 amino acids. This CDR3 reads CASSRGGAEQYF. The CDR3 DNA is TGTGCCAGCAGTCGGGGGGGAGCCGAGCAGTACTTC.

The chain links TRBV15 to TRBJ1-4; possible D gene TRBD1, 5 bases. Germline values: CDR1 LNHNV, CDR2 YYDKDF (reference sequence). This CDR3 has 16 amino acids. Deletions cut 4 bases from V and 2 bases from J, with 14 bases between. The CDR3 DNA reads TGTGCCACCAGCACCCTTTCCGCAGGGACTAATGAAAAACTGTTTTTT. It is translated as CATSTLSAGTNEKLFF.

This clonotype was seen at least ten times. The chain is built from TRBV28 and TRBJ2-3, with unresolved D. The V gene's germline CDR1 is MDHEN and CDR2 SYDVKM. Trimming left V 8 bases short and J 0 bases short, with 9 bases between. The CDR3 spans 13 residues. The CDR3 loop reads CASVASSTDTQYF. CDR3 nucleotides: TGTGCCAGCGTCGCGAGTAGCACAGATACGCAGTATTTT.

A note on this clonotype: The CDR3 carries no conserved terminal phenylalanine or tryptophan, so it likely arises from a read error. The chain employs TRBV4-3 and TRBJ1-5; no clear D. Germline values: CDR1 LGHNA, CDR2 YSLEER. Between the trimmed V and J ends, which lost 0 bases and 0 bases, there was a span of 3 bases. This CDR3 contains 14 residues. The CDR3, as DNA: TGCGCCAGCAGCCAAGAGTATAGCAATCAGCCCCAGCATCTT. It is translated as CASSQEYSNQPQHL.

The chain has TRBV20-1 and TRBJ1-4; TRBD1 matches 7 bases. Germline V CDR1 and CDR2: DFQATT, SNEGSKA (reference sequence). This CDR3 spans 16 amino acids. V trimming: 3 bases; J trimming: 1 base; junction bases outside the gene matches: 8. The CDR3 reads CSASSIDRVTNEKLFF. The CDR3 nucleotides are TGCAGTGCTAGTTCGATAGACAGGGTAACTAATGAAAAACTGTTTTTT.

This clonotype was counted ten times or more. The chain joins TRBV27 to TRBJ2-5; tentatively, D is TRBD1 (5 bases). This CDR3 has 15 residues. The V end was cut by 5 bases, the J end by 1 base, with 14 bases between. Germline assignment: CDR1 MNHEY and CDR2 SMNVEV (reference sequence). In DNA, the CDR3 is TGTGCCAGCAGTACGATCTCAGGGATCCAAGAGACCCAGTACTTC. Translating it yields CASSTISGIQETQYF.